In its sample, the clone carrying this TCR beta chain was seen once. V was pared by 6 bases and J by 2 bases, with 8 bases between. Looked up from germline, CDR1 is DFQATT and CDR2 is SNEGSKA (reference sequence). CDR3 size: 11 residues. Via MiXCR, TCRdb re-called the 5' RACE reads, giving one row per CDR3 protein. The sample has around 55,000 distinct CDR3 sequences, around 21% seen once. Cells sorted as Tregs were CD4+, CD25+ and CD127-/low. V and J are TRBV20-1 and TRBJ2-7, with unresolved D. Source material: tumor-infiltrating Tregs sorted from the breast tumor. The receptor was derived from a female donor with breast cancer. The CDR3 protein is CSALLTYEQYF. CDR3 in DNA: TGCAGTGCCCTCTTGACCTACGAGCAGTACTTC.